This TCR beta chain was found in a study of cytomegalovirus exposure and HLA in healthy donors. This CDR3 comprises 13 residues. V lost 2 bases to trimming and J lost 7 bases; unmatched junction nucleotides: 5. Per the germline V gene, CDR1 is MNHNY and CDR2 is SVGAGI (reference sequence). The PCR had 60 Vbeta and 13 Jbeta primers. The method was immunoSEQ multiplex PCR; TCRdb's version includes in-frame clones alone and lacks a portion of them. The profile shows around 150,000 clones, approximately 85% of them singletons. The chain carries TRBV6-6 and TRBJ2-7; 7 positions agree with TRBD2. The receptor comes from a woman in her thirties or forties in good health and CMV-seronegative. Sequenced input: PBMCs. The CDR3 coding sequence is TGTGCCAGCAGTTACGAGGGAGGGAGGGAGCAGTACTTC. This codes for CASSYEGGREQYF.